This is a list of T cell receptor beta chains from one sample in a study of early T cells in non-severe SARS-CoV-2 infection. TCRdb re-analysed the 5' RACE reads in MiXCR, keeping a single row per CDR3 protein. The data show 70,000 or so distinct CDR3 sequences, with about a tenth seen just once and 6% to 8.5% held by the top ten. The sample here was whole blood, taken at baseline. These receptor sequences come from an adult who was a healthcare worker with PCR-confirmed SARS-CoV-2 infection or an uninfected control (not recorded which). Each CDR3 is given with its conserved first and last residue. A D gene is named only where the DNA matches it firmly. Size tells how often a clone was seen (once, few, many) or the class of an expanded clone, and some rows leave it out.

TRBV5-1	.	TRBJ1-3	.	CASSSYSGGPTSGNTIYF	TGCGCCAGCAGCTCATATTCCGGAGGACCGACCTCTGGAAACACCATATATTTT
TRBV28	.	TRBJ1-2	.	CASRKQPNYGYTF	TGTGCCAGCAGGAAACAGCCAAACTATGGCTACACCTTC
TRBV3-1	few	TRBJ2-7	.	CANNAVNPLAEQYF	TGTGCCAATAACGCCGTAAACCCACTCGCCGAGCAGTACTTC
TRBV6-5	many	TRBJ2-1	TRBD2	CATKLREASYNEQFF	TGTGCCACCAAACTCCGGGAGGCCTCCTACAATGAGCAGTTCTTC
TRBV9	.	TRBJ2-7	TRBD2	CASSPRTSGAYEQYF	TGTGCCAGCAGCCCCCGGACTAGCGGTGCCTACGAGCAGTACTTC
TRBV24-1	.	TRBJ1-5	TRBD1	CATSERDRGHNQPQHF	TGTGCCACCAGTGAACGGGACAGGGGGCACAATCAGCCCCAGCATTTT
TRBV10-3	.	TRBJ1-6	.	CAISQGYENSPLHF	TGTGCCATCAGTCAGGGGTACGAAAATTCACCCCTCCACTTT
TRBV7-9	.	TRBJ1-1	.	CASSLSVAEAFF	TGTGCCAGCAGCTTAAGCGTGGCTGAAGCTTTCTTT
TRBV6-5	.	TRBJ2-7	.	CASSYWGEQYF	TGTGCCAGCAGTTACTGGGGAGAGCAGTACTTC
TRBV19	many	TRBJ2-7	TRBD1	CASSQTGVPYEQYF	TGTGCCAGTAGCCAAACAGGGGTCCCCTACGAGCAGTACTTC
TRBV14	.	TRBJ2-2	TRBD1	CASSQVRTGPGELFF	TGTGCCAGCAGCCAAGTCCGGACAGGGCCCGGGGAGCTGTTTTTT
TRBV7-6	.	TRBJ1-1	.	CASSLTGGPTEAFF	TGTGCCAGCAGCTTAACGGGCGGGCCCACTGAAGCTTTCTTT
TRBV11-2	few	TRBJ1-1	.	CASSSQGSGTEAFF	TGTGCCAGCAGCTCCCAGGGGTCGGGCACTGAAGCTTTCTTT
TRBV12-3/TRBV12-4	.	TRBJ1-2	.	CASSPSTRDGYTF	TGTGCCAGCAGTCCTTCGACCCGCGATGGCTACACCTTC
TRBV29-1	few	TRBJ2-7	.	CSVEGSYEQYF	TGCAGCGTTGAAGGCAGCTACGAGCAGTACTTC
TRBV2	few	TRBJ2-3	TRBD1	CASGQDRHTDTQYF	TGTGCCAGCGGCCAGGACAGGCACACAGATACGCAGTATTTT
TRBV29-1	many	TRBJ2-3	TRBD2	CSVEGAGVSTDTQYF	TGCAGCGTTGAAGGAGCGGGGGTCAGCACAGATACGCAGTATTTT
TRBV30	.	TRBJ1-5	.	CAWSEGNNQPQHF	TGTGCCTGGAGCGAGGGGAACAATCAGCCCCAGCATTTT
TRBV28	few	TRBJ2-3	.	CASSSPGLARDTQYF	TGTGCCAGCAGTTCCCCTGGACTCGCAAGAGATACGCAGTATTTT
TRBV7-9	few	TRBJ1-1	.	CASSSFVGTEAFF	TGTGCCAGCAGCTCTTTCGTGGGAACTGAAGCTTTCTTT
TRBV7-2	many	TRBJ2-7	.	CASSQDRFAYEQYF	TGTGCCAGCAGCCAGGACAGATTTGCCTACGAGCAGTACTTC
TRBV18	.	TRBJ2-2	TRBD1	CASSPFGTDNTGELFF	TGTGCCAGCTCACCATTCGGGACAGATAACACCGGGGAGCTGTTTTTT
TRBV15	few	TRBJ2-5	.	CATSRDQEETQYF	TGTGCCACCAGCAGAGATCAGGAAGAGACCCAGTACTTC
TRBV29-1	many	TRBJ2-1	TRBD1	CSVEGTGGVYEQFF	TGCAGCGTTGAGGGGACAGGGGGAGTCTATGAGCAGTTCTTC